This T cell receptor beta chain was captured by sequencing in a study of blood T cell repertoires in COVID-19. Background on the study: Whether acute or convalescent, the COVID-19 samples came from the United States, Italy and Spain. PBMCs, B-cell-depleted T cells, or T cells provided the cDNA or gDNA that made up the material.

Looked up from germline, CDR1 is KGHSH and CDR2 is LQKENI. This CDR3 contains 15 residues. Trimming left V 3 bases short and J 6 bases short, with 15 bases between. Here immunoSEQ multiplex PCR was the method, and the copy in TCRdb shows in-frame clones only, minus some. Counted here are some 150,000 clones, roughly four fifths occurring once; the ten biggest clones make up more than 3.5%. This clone appeared a few times. The specimen was peripheral blood. This chain connects TRBV18 to TRBJ2-1; D remains ambiguous. The clonotype was recovered from a woman aged 60 to 75 with acute or convalescent COVID-19. For the CDR3, the DNA is TGTGCCAGCTCACCTTATTCCTCCCCCAGCAATGAGCAGTTCTTC. This translates into CASSPYSSPSNEQFF.